What follows is one T cell receptor (beta chain) and its context. Its target is unknown. The germline V gene encodes CDR1 MDHEN and CDR2 SYDVKM. V lost 2 bases and J 5 bases, leaving 12 bases between the germline ends. The CDR3 extends over 15 amino acids. The sample belongs to a study of PD-L1 blockade in urothelial cancer. Whole-study context: Patients took up atezolizumab in the mid-2010s at 1,200 mg intravenously every 3 weeks. Earlier, patients had received 0 to 3 chemotherapy regimens.

Documented time point: peripheral blood 6 weeks after treatment start. TCRdb keeps only in-frame clones here, not all; method: immunoSEQ multiplex PCR. Seen here are more than 35,000 clones, about four fifths observed once, and the top ten hold under 15%. Whole-study results and caveats: Durable-benefit patients showed greater tumor-associated blood clone expansion at 3 weeks.

The receptor's source is a man in his sixties with urothelial cancer. Sequencing used PBMCs, obtained around atezolizumab (anti-PD-L1) treatment. The chain is built from TRBV28 and TRBJ1-4; D is uncertain. The CDR3: CASSLLSGSNEKLFF. DNA for the CDR3: TGTGCCAGCAGTTTACTTTCGGGGTCGAATGAAAAACTGTTTTTT.